One and the same sample provided the 29 T cell receptor beta chains below, sequenced in a study of PD-L1 blockade in urothelial cancer. TCRdb's copy holds only in-frame clones and misses some; the assay was immunoSEQ multiplex PCR. The sample contains 72,000 or so clones, roughly 90% of which appear only once. As for time point: peripheral blood 6 weeks after treatment start. The sequencing here drew on PBMCs, taken around atezolizumab (anti-PD-L1) treatment. These receptors all come from a man aged 55 to 70 with urothelial cancer.

The chain recombines TRBV11-3 with TRBJ2-3; a weak D match, TRBD1 (6 bases). Germline V CDR1 and CDR2: SGHNT, YENEEA. The CDR3 spans 14 residues. Between the trimmed V and J ends, which lost 4 bases and 1 base, there was a span of 9 bases. The CDR3 is CASSYEGGTDTQYF. In DNA form, the CDR3 reads TGTGCCAGCAGCTATGAGGGGGGCACAGATACGCAGTATTTT.

This clone occurred once. The chain uses TRBV7-2 and TRBJ1-1, with a possible D match to TRBD1 (5 bases). The CDR3 runs to 15 residues. Looked up from germline, CDR1 is SGHTA and CDR2 is FQGNSA. Deletions cut 1 base from V and 4 bases from J, with 13 bases between. The CDR3 loop reads CASSLERGGGTEAFF. In DNA form, the CDR3 reads TGTGCCAGCAGCTTAGAGAGGGGAGGAGGCACTGAAGCTTTCTTT.

The chain combines TRBV19 with TRBJ1-5; D is unclear. This CDR3 region has 12 residues. The germline V gene encodes CDR1 LNHDA and CDR2 SQIVND (reference sequence). Trimming left V 7 bases short and J 7 bases short, with 11 bases between. DNA for the CDR3: TGTGCCAGTACCGACCCCGGGCAGCCCCAGCATTTT. Its translation is CASTDPGQPQHF. The full variable domain, completed using reference TRBV19 and TRBJ1-5, is DGGITQSPKYLFRKEGQNVTLSCEQNLNHDAMYWYRQDPGQGLRLIYYSQIVNDFQKGDIAEGYSVSREKKESFPLTVTSAQKNPTAFYLCASTDPGQPQHFGDGTRLSIL.

This chain's CDR3 is CASSSGDRHNTEAFF. In DNA form, the CDR3 reads TGCGCCAGCAGCTCGGGGGACAGACACAACACTGAAGCTTTCTTT. This rearrangement joins TRBV5-1 to TRBJ1-1, with 7 bases aligning to TRBD1. Trimming took 3 bases from V and 2 from J; bases not matched to a gene: 7. The length of the CDR3 is 15 residues. CDR1 SGHRS and CDR2 YFSETQ come from the germline V gene. Using reference TRBV5-1 and TRBJ1-1 for the parts outside the CDR3, the full variable domain is KAGVTQTPRYLIKTRGQQVTLSCSPISGHRSVSWYQQTPGQGLQFLFEYFSETQRNKGNFPGRFSGRQFSNSRSEMNVSTLELGDSALYLCASSSGDRHNTEAFFGQGTRLTVV.

The genes are TRBV2 and TRBJ2-7; D may be TRBD1 (6 bases). Trimming left V 1 base short and J 3 bases short, with 10 bases between. Germline lookup yields CDR1 SNHLY and CDR2 FYNNEI. CDR3 length equals 14 residues. The CDR3 region has the DNA TGTGCCAGCAGTGAAGGGGGGCAGCACTACGAGCAGTACTTC. Protein sequence: CASSEGGQHYEQYF.

J is TRBJ1-3 and V is TRBV10-3; 7 nucleotides line up with TRBD1. V dropped 4 bases and J dropped 2; count of bases not matched to a gene: 11. Germline V gene lookup returns CDR1 ENHRY and CDR2 SYGVKD. The CDR3 length is 17 residues. CDR3 coding DNA: TGTGCCATCAGTGCGGAGGGGGCGATTGCAGCTGGAAACACCATATATTTT. Translation: CAISAEGAIAAGNTIYF.

The rearrangement uses TRBV27 and TRBJ2-2; D is possibly TRBD2 (5 bases). Germline-derived CDR1 and CDR2 are MNHEY and SMNVEV (reference sequence). V was cut by 4 bases and J by 1 base, with 19 bases left in between. This CDR3 region has 18 residues. The CDR3 DNA sequence: TGTGCCAGCAGTTCTTCACTTTGGCGGAGGAAGAACACCGGGGAGCTGTTTTTT. This gives the protein CASSSSLWRRKNTGELFF.

The rearrangement links TRBV30 to TRBJ1-1; D uncertain. The CDR3 runs 13 residues. Germline CDR1 reads GTSNPN; CDR2 reads SVGIG (reference sequence). Trimming took off 1 base at V and 11 bases at J, with 17 bases between the two ends. This chain's CDR3 is CAWSGVEGSVAFF. The CDR3 DNA follows: TGTGCCTGGAGTGGGGTTGAGGGAAGCGTGGCTTTCTTT. Full variable domain (remainder filled in from reference TRBV30 and TRBJ1-1): SQTIHQWPATLVQPVGSPLSLECTVEGTSNPNLYWYRQAAGRGLQLLFYSVGIGQISSEVPQNLSASRPQDRQFILSSKKLLLSDSGFYLCAWSGVEGSVAFFGQGTRLTVV.

The chain links TRBV15 to TRBJ1-2, with 12 positions matching TRBD1. This CDR3 contains 16 residues. Germline values: CDR1 LNHNV, CDR2 YYDKDF (reference sequence). J gave up 0 bases and V 7 bases, and 6 bases lay outside the gene matches. The CDR3 here is CATNTGQGASNYGYTF. The CDR3 bases are TGTGCCACCAACACGGGACAGGGGGCTTCTAACTATGGCTACACCTTC. The complete variable domain, with remaining parts taken from reference TRBV15 and TRBJ1-2, reads DAMVIQNPRYQVTQFGKPVTLSCSQTLNHNVMYWYQQKSSQAPKLLFHYYDKDFNNEADTPDNFQSRRPNTSFCFLDIRSPGLGDTAMYLCATNTGQGASNYGYTFGSGTRLTVV.

The chain combines TRBV28 with TRBJ1-2, with 10 bases that match TRBD1. This CDR3 is built from 15 residues. The J segment lost 8 bases and the V segment lost 6 bases, leaving 12 bases of the junction unmatched. CDR1 and CDR2 (germline): MDHEN, SYDVKM. In DNA, the CDR3 is TGTGCCAGCAGCACACCCGGGACAGGGGATAAAGGCTACACCTTC. Translation: CASSTPGTGDKGYTF.

This chain links TRBV9 with TRBJ2-5; possible D gene TRBD2, 6 bases. V was clipped by 6 bases and J by 2 bases, with 14 bases between them. CDR3 size: 14 residues. Germline CDR1 SGDLS, CDR2 YYNGEE. The CDR3 sequence: CASKGGPNQETQYF. The DNA of the CDR3 is TGTGCCAGCAAAGGAGGGCCGAATCAAGAGACCCAGTACTTC.

This chain uses TRBV30 with TRBJ2-7; the match to TRBD2 covers 8 bases. Per germline, CDR1 GTSNPN and CDR2 SVGIG (reference sequence). V lost 2 bases and J lost 4; bases outside the gene matches: 10. This CDR3 region has 15 residues. Written as DNA, the CDR3 is TGTGCCTGGAGTCAGGTGAAGCGGGGGCTGTACGAGCAGTACTTC. This encodes CAWSQVKRGLYEQYF.

The CDR3, as DNA: TGTGCCAGCAGCTTAGAAACTCGGGACAGGGGGTACGAGCAGTACTTC. This codes for CASSLETRDRGYEQYF. The chain carries TRBV7-9 and TRBJ2-7; 11 bases fit TRBD1. There are 16 residues in the CDR3. Germline loops: CDR1 SEHNR, CDR2 FQNEAQ (reference sequence). With V trimmed by 1 base and J by 4 bases, 6 bases remained unmatched.

The chain employs TRBV6-1 and TRBJ1-2, with a possible D match to TRBD1 (5 bases). CDR3 length: 14 residues. CDR1 and CDR2 from the germline V gene are MNHNS and SASEGT. The V end lost 2 bases, the J end lost 10 bases, and 17 bases lay between the germline ends. CDR3 nucleotide sequence: TGTGCCAGCAGTGAAAGGGGAATGGGGAATGTCTACACCTTC. Translating it yields CASSERGMGNVYTF.

A word on this clone: At the DNA level, this CDR3 is encoded by other sequences in the same sample as well. This chain uses TRBV25-1 with TRBJ1-4; D perhaps matches TRBD1 (6 bases). The V end was cut by 0 bases, the J end by 8 bases, with 10 bases between. CDR3 length: 14 amino acids. In germline, CDR1 is MGHDK, CDR2 SYGVNS. The CDR3: CASSEYRGYEKLFF. As DNA, the CDR3 is TGTGCCAGCAGTGAATATAGGGGGTACGAAAAACTGTTTTTT.

The V and J genes are TRBV29-1 and TRBJ2-1, with a tentative D call TRBD1 (5 bases). Germline loops: CDR1 SQVTM, CDR2 ANQGSEA. The CDR3 length is 12 residues. With 5 bases removed from V and 6 bases from J, the gap between germline ends came to 11 bases. The CDR3 nucleotides are TGCAGCGTTCAAAGGGGTTCCAATGAGCAGTTCTTC. It yields the protein CSVQRGSNEQFF.

The chain recombines TRBV27 with TRBJ2-7; 7 nucleotides align to TRBD2. CDR1 is MNHEY, CDR2 SMNVEV, per germline (reference sequence). The CDR3 has 14 residues. J lost 2 bases, V lost 7 bases, and 8 bases had no gene match. The CDR3 sequence: CASNRLAGAYEQYF. CDR3 nucleotides: TGTGCCAGCAATCGTTTAGCGGGTGCCTACGAGCAGTACTTC.

This sequence joins TRBV10-1 and TRBJ1-2, with D unclear. This CDR3 comprises 13 residues. Per the germline V gene, CDR1 is WNHNN and CDR2 is SYGVQD (reference sequence). With 2 bases removed from V and 3 bases from J, the gap between germline ends came to 7 bases. The CDR3 DNA follows: TGCGCCAGCAGTGAGAGGCAGGACTATGGCTACACCTTC. It codes for CASSERQDYGYTF.

This chain links TRBV18 with TRBJ1-1; D gene unclear. The CDR3 has 16 amino acids. V was pared by 2 bases and J by 0 bases, with 13 bases between. Germline-derived CDR1 and CDR2 are KGHSH and LQKENI. CDR3 loop: CASSPWISDMNTEAFF. The CDR3 bases are TGTGCCAGCTCACCATGGATTTCCGACATGAACACTGAAGCTTTCTTT.

The gene calls are TRBV19 and TRBJ2-2; 8 bases map to TRBD1. CDR1 LNHDA and CDR2 SQIVND come from the germline V gene (reference sequence). The ends lost 9 bases at V and 1 base at J; junction bases unmatched: 4. The CDR3 has 14 amino acids. The CDR3 is CASRGTGNTGELFF. In DNA form, the CDR3 reads TGTGCCAGCAGAGGGACAGGGAACACCGGGGAGCTGTTTTTT.

The chain combines TRBV9 with TRBJ2-1, with 12 positions matching TRBD1. The CDR3 consists of 16 residues. The germline CDR1 and CDR2 sequences are SGDLS and YYNGEE. Unmatched junction bases numbered 12, after V lost 6 bases and J lost 8 bases. The CDR3 spells CASTGTGTGGVDEQFF. CDR3 bases: TGTGCCAGCACCGGGACCGGGACAGGGGGCGTCGATGAGCAGTTCTTC.

The chain uses TRBV4-3 and TRBJ1-4; TRBD1 might be the D (5 bases). The V end was cut by 3 bases, the J end by 7 bases, with 9 bases between. The CDR3 is 13 amino acids. CDR1 is LGHNA and CDR2 is YSLEER in the germline V gene. The CDR3 is CASSQVQGEKLFF. As DNA, the CDR3 is TGCGCCAGCAGCCAGGTGCAGGGTGAAAAACTGTTTTTT.

The rearrangement links TRBV4-1 to TRBJ1-2; D is uncertain. CDR3 length: 13 residues. Germline lookup yields CDR1 MGHRA and CDR2 YSYEKL. The ends were cut back, 0 bases at V and 2 bases at J, with 4 bases in the middle. CDR3 amino acids: CASSQDGNYGYTF. In DNA form, the CDR3 reads TGCGCCAGCAGCCAAGATGGCAACTATGGCTACACCTTC.

The chain has TRBV6-6 and TRBJ1-1; D perhaps matches TRBD1 (6 bases). Germline V gene sequence: CDR1 MNHNY, CDR2 SVGAGI (reference sequence). The V end lost 10 bases, the J end lost 4 bases, and 25 bases lay between the germline ends. The CDR3 contains 16 residues. The CDR3 sequence is CATLNRGGAKVTEAFF. CDR3 in DNA: TGTGCCACCCTTAATCGGGGGGGCGCGAAGGTCACTGAAGCTTTCTTT.

This clone showed up just a few times. The chain's CDR3 is CAWSSGTEHEKLFF. The CDR3 DNA reads TGTGCCTGGAGTTCCGGGACAGAGCATGAAAAACTGTTTTTT. The rearrangement uses TRBV30 and TRBJ1-4, with TRBD1 matching 7 bases. The CDR3 has 14 amino acids. Germline CDR1 GTSNPN, CDR2 SVGIG (reference sequence). Germline trimming cut 2 bases from V and 6 bases from J; bases unmatched to any gene: 6. Together with reference TRBV30 and TRBJ1-4, the CDR3 gives the full variable domain: SQTIHQWPATLVQPVGSPLSLECTVEGTSNPNLYWYRQAAGRGLQLLFYSVGIGQISSEVPQNLSASRPQDRQFILSSKKLLLSDSGFYLCAWSSGTEHEKLFFGSGTQLSVL.

The rearrangement links TRBV2 to TRBJ1-5; D not certain. Germline CDR1 SNHLY, CDR2 FYNNEI. Trimming took off 2 bases at V and 6 bases at J, with 14 bases between the two ends. This CDR3 spans 15 amino acids. The CDR3 nucleotides are TGTGCCAGCAGTGAACTAACTTCAAGCGGTCAGCCCCAGCATTTT. Translation gives CASSELTSSGQPQHF.

Comment on this clone: Possible read error: a much larger clone is one base away. This sample includes further DNA sequences coding for the same CDR3. The genes are TRBV5-6 and TRBJ2-7; possibly TRBD1 for D (6 bases). CDR1 and CDR2 from the germline V gene are SGHDT and YYEEEE. Trimming took off 3 bases at V and 3 bases at J, with 10 bases between the two ends. The CDR3 loop spans 13 amino acids. CDR3 amino acids: CASSSTGRYEQYF. Written as DNA, the CDR3 is TGTGCCAGCAGCTCGACAGGACGCTACGAGCAGTACTTC.

This sequence joins TRBV7-3 and TRBJ2-7; D possibly corresponds to TRBD2 (6 bases). Trimming pared 3 bases from V and 0 bases from J, leaving 9 bases between. CDR3 length: 14 residues. Germline values: CDR1 SGHTA, CDR2 FQGTGA. CDR3 loop: CASSFPGVSYEQYF. CDR3 sequence (DNA): TGTGCCAGCAGCTTTCCGGGGGTCTCCTACGAGCAGTACTTC.

The V call is TRBV30, the J call TRBJ1-5; D might be TRBD1 (5 bases). Germline CDR1 is GTSNPN and CDR2 is SVGIG (reference sequence). There are 16 residues in the CDR3. The V gene lost 4 bases and the J gene lost 0 bases, with 16 bases spanning the gap. For the CDR3, the DNA is TGTGCCTGGAAGGGCCAACAGGATTATAGCAATCAGCCCCAGCATTTT. Its protein is CAWKGQQDYSNQPQHF. Together with reference TRBV30 and TRBJ1-5, the CDR3 gives the full variable domain: SQTIHQWPATLVQPVGSPLSLECTVEGTSNPNLYWYRQAAGRGLQLLFYSVGIGQISSEVPQNLSASRPQDRQFILSSKKLLLSDSGFYLCAWKGQQDYSNQPQHFGDGTRLSIL.